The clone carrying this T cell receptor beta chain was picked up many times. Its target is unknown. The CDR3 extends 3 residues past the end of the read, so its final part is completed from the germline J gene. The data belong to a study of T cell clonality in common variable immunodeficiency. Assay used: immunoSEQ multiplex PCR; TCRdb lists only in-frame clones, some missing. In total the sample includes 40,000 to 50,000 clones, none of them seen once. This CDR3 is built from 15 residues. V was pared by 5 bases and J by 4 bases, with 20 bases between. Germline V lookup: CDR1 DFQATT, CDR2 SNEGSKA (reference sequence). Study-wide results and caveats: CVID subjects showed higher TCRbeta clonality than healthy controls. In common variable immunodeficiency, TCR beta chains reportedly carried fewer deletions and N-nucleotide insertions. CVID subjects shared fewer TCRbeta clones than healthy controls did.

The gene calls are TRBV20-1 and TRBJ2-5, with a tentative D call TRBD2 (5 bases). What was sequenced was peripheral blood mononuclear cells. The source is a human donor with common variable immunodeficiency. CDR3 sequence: CSAFPRGVSGETQYF. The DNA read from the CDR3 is TGCAGTGCTTTTCCCCGGGGAGTATCAGGAGAGACC.